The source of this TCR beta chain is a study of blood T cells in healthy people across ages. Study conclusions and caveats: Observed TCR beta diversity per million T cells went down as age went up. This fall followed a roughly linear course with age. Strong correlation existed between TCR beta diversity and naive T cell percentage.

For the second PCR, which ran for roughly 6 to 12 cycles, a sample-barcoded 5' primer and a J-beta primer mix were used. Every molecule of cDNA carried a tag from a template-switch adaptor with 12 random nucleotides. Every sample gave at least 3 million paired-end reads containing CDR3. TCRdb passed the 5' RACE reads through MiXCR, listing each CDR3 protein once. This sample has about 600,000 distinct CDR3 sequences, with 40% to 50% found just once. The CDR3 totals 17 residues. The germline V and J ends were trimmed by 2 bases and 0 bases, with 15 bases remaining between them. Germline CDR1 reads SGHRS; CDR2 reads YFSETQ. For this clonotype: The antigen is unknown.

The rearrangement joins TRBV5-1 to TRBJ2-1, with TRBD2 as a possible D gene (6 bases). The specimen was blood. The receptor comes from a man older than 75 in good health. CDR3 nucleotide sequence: TGCGCCAGCAGCTTAGAAATAGCGGCCAGCTCCTACAATGAGCAGTTCTTC. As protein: CASSLEIAASSYNEQFF.